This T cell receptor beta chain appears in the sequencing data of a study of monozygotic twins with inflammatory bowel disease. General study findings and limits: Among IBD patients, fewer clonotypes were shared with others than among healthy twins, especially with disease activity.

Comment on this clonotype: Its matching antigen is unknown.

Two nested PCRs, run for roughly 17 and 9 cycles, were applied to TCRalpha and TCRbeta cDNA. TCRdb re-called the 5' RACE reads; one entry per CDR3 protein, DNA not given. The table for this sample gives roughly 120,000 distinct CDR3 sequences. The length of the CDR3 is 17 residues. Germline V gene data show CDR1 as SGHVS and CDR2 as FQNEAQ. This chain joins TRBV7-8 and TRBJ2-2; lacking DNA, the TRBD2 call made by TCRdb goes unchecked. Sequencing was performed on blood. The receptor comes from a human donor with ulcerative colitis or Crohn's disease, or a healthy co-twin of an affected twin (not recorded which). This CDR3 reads CASSFQREARYTGELFF. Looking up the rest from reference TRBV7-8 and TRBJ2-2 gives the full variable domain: GAGVSQSPRYKVAKRGQDVALRCDPISGHVSLFWYQQALGQGPEFLTYFQNEAQLDKSGLPSDRFFAERPEGSVSTLKIQRTQQEDSAVYLCASSFQREARYTGELFFGEGSRLTVL.